These T cell receptor beta chains were read from a single sample in a study of CD8 T cells in ankylosing spondylitis. MiXCR was run by TCRdb on the 5' RACE reads, yielding one entry per CDR3 protein. The table includes some 700,000 distinct CDR3 sequences, around 17% detected once. The sample was blood, either unsorted or a sorted T cell fraction (not recorded which). The origin of the receptors is a male donor with ankylosing spondylitis. Both conserved end residues are part of each CDR3. Fields, in order: D gene, clone size, J gene, V gene, CDR3 DNA, CDR3 protein. The D gene is left open where the match is weak. Clone size is stated in some rows and not others, as once, few, many or a class when expanded.

D gene: NA; clone size: NA; J gene: TRBJ2-2; V gene: TRBV7-3; CDR3 DNA: TGTGCCAGCAGCTTTCTTATAACTGGGGAGCTGTTTTTT; CDR3 protein: CASSFLITGELFF
D gene: NA; clone size: NA; J gene: TRBJ1-6; V gene: TRBV28; CDR3 DNA: TGTGCCTCGACAGGTTTCTATAATTCACCCCTCCACTTT; CDR3 protein: CASTGFYNSPLHF
D gene: TRBD2; clone size: NA; J gene: TRBJ2-1; V gene: TRBV11-2; CDR3 DNA: TGTGCCAGCAGCTCCGGTGGACTAGCGGAATACAATGAGCAGTTCTTC; CDR3 protein: CASSSGGLAEYNEQFF
D gene: NA; clone size: NA; J gene: TRBJ1-2; V gene: TRBV5-1; CDR3 DNA: TGCGCCAGCAGCTTGAGAACAGACCTTAACTATGGCTACACCTTC; CDR3 protein: CASSLRTDLNYGYTF
D gene: NA; clone size: many; J gene: TRBJ1-1; V gene: TRBV25-1; CDR3 DNA: TGTGCCAGCATCCCGGGACAGAACACTGAAGCTTTCTTT; CDR3 protein: CASIPGQNTEAFF
D gene: NA; clone size: few; J gene: TRBJ1-3; V gene: TRBV5-6; CDR3 DNA: TGTGCCAGCAGCTACGCAGCCGGGAGCTCTGGAAACACCATATATTTT; CDR3 protein: CASSYAAGSSGNTIYF
D gene: TRBD2; clone size: NA; J gene: TRBJ2-3; V gene: TRBV5-1; CDR3 DNA: TGCGCCAGCAGCTCTCCCTCGACTAGCGGGAGGTCTCTAGATACGCAGTATTTT; CDR3 protein: CASSSPSTSGRSLDTQYF
D gene: TRBD2; clone size: many; J gene: TRBJ2-2; V gene: TRBV5-1; CDR3 DNA: TGCGCCAGCAGACTAGCGGGGGACACCGGGGAGCTGTTTTTT; CDR3 protein: CASRLAGDTGELFF
D gene: TRBD1; clone size: few; J gene: TRBJ2-2; V gene: TRBV5-1; CDR3 DNA: TGCGCCAGCAGCCCGGGACAGATAAACACCGGGGAGCTGTTTTTT; CDR3 protein: CASSPGQINTGELFF
D gene: TRBD1; clone size: few; J gene: TRBJ1-6; V gene: TRBV6-5; CDR3 DNA: TGTGCCAGCAGTTACTCCGGACAGGGTGTGTCACCCCTCCACTTT; CDR3 protein: CASSYSGQGVSPLHF
D gene: NA; clone size: few; J gene: TRBJ2-2; V gene: TRBV12-3/TRBV12-4; CDR3 DNA: TGTGCCAGCAGTTTACAAGGGGGGGTCACCGGGGAGCTGTTTTTT; CDR3 protein: CASSLQGGVTGELFF
D gene: NA; clone size: few; J gene: TRBJ2-3; V gene: TRBV5-1; CDR3 DNA: TGCGCCAGCAGCTTGGCCAGCTTGGGATCGACGCCTGAGGATACGCAGTATTTT; CDR3 protein: CASSLASLGSTPEDTQYF
D gene: TRBD2; clone size: few; J gene: TRBJ2-1; V gene: TRBV4-3; CDR3 DNA: TGCGCCAGCAGCCAAGACGCGGGAGGGTTGGTAAATGAGCAGTTCTTC; CDR3 protein: CASSQDAGGLVNEQFF
D gene: NA; clone size: NA; J gene: TRBJ1-5; V gene: TRBV6-5; CDR3 DNA: TGTGCCAGCAGAACCCCCTCGGGGGGCCAGCATTTT; CDR3 protein: CASRTPSGGQHF
D gene: NA; clone size: few; J gene: TRBJ2-1; V gene: TRBV7-8; CDR3 DNA: TGTGCCAGCAGCGCAGGGGGGACTAACAGGAATGAGCAGTTCTTC; CDR3 protein: CASSAGGTNRNEQFF
D gene: NA; clone size: many; J gene: TRBJ1-5; V gene: TRBV29-1; CDR3 DNA: TGCAGCGTTGATGGCGGCCCCAATCAGCCCCAGCATTTT; CDR3 protein: CSVDGGPNQPQHF
D gene: NA; clone size: NA; J gene: TRBJ2-3; V gene: TRBV3-1; CDR3 DNA: TGTGCCAGCAGCCAAACTAGAACAGATACGCAGTATTTT; CDR3 protein: CASSQTRTDTQYF
D gene: TRBD2; clone size: few; J gene: TRBJ2-3; V gene: TRBV6-1; CDR3 DNA: TGTGCCAGCAGAAGACTAGCGGGCACAGATACGCAGTATTTT; CDR3 protein: CASRRLAGTDTQYF
D gene: NA; clone size: few; J gene: TRBJ2-1; V gene: TRBV12-3/TRBV12-4; CDR3 DNA: TGTGCCAGCACCTTTCTCCGGGACGGTTTTGATAGGGTTTACAATGAGCAGTTCTTC; CDR3 protein: CASTFLRDGFDRVYNEQFF